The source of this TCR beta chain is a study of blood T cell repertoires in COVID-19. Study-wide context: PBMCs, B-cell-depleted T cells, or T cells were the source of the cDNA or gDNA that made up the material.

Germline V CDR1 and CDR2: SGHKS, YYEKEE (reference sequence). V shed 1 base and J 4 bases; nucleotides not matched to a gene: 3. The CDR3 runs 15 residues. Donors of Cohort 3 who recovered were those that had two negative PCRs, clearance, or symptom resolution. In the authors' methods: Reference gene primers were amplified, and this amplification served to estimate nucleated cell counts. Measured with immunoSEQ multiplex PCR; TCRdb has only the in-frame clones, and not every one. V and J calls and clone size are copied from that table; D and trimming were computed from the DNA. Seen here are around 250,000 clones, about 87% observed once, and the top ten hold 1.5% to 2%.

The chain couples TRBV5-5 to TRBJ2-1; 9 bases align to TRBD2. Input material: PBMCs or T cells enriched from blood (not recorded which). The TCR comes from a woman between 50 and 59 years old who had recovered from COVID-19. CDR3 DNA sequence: TGTGCCAGCAGCTTGAGTCTAGCGGGGTACAATGAGCAGTTCTTC. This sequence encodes CASSLSLAGYNEQFF.